These T cell receptor beta chains were read from a single sample in a study of T cells after yellow fever vaccination. MiXCR, run by TCRdb on the 5' RACE reads, gives a single entry per CDR3 protein. This sample has a few hundred thousand distinct CDR3 sequences; around 3.9% occur once, and the top ten carry roughly 24%. Specimen: PBMCs, collected 5 days after the yellow fever booster vaccination. These receptors came from a man aged 18 to 35 who received the YFV17D yellow fever vaccine. CDR3s include the opening cysteine and the closing phenylalanine or tryptophan. The D gene is left open where the match is weak. Clone size is stated in some rows and not others, as once, few, many or a class when expanded.

clone_size,d_call,v_call,j_call,cdr3_nt,cdr3_aa
many,NA,TRBV7-2,TRBJ2-7,TGTGCCAGCAGCTTACTAAACGAGCAGTACTTC,CASSLLNEQYF
many,NA,TRBV4-3,TRBJ1-1,TGCGCCAGCAGCCGGCGAGAGGGCGGCAGCGAAGCTTTCTTT,CASSRREGGSEAFF
NA,NA,TRBV19,TRBJ1-5,TGTGCCAGTGGTAGGAACGGGTATAGCAATCAGCCCCAGCATTTT,CASGRNGYSNQPQHF
few,TRBD1,TRBV4-3,TRBJ2-1,TGCGCCAGCAGTTGGGGACAGGGAGTTTATGAGCAGTTCTTC,CASSWGQGVYEQFF
NA,NA,TRBV7-9,TRBJ1-2,TGTGCCAGCAGCTCACGCTACGGACAGCGTGCCTATGGCTACACCTTC,CASSSRYGQRAYGYTF
few,NA,TRBV4-3,TRBJ2-3,TGCGCCAGCAGCCAAGAAATCGTCAGGGTCGATACGCAGTATTTT,CASSQEIVRVDTQYF
NA,NA,TRBV7-9,TRBJ2-3,TGTGCCAGCAGCTCCTACGAGGAGGGGTCAGATACGCAGTATTTT,CASSSYEEGSDTQYF
NA,NA,TRBV11-2,TRBJ2-5,TGTGCCAGCAGTCGGCTTGACCAACTCCAAGAGACCCAGTACTTC,CASSRLDQLQETQYF
many,NA,TRBV4-3,TRBJ1-6,TGCGCCAGCAGTTTTGACAGCCTCAGAGATTCACCCCTCCACTTT,CASSFDSLRDSPLHF
many,NA,TRBV4-3,TRBJ2-5,TGCGCCAGCAGCCAAGATATGGCGGGACCGACCCAGTACTTC,CASSQDMAGPTQYF
NA,NA,TRBV11-3,TRBJ2-2,TGTGCCAGCGGCCTTGCAGGGTCGAACACCGGGGAGCTGTTTTTT,CASGLAGSNTGELFF
few,NA,TRBV7-6,TRBJ1-6,TGTGCCAGCAGCTTAGCACGAGATTCACCCCTCCACTTT,CASSLARDSPLHF
many,TRBD2,TRBV6-2/TRBV6-3,TRBJ2-3,TGTGCCAGCAGTTTGACGCGGGGGGCCACAGATACGCAGTATTTT,CASSLTRGATDTQYF
many,NA,TRBV5-1,TRBJ2-5,TGCGCCAGCAGCTTGACTGCATCCAGGGAGACCCAGTACTTC,CASSLTASRETQYF
NA,TRBD1,TRBV24-1,TRBJ2-3,TGTGCCACCAGTGATCGGGACAGGTACAGAGATACGCAGTATTTT,CATSDRDRYRDTQYF
many,NA,TRBV6-5,TRBJ1-1,TGTGCCAGCAGTTACTCCAGGGTGGCTGAAGCTTTCTTT,CASSYSRVAEAFF
NA,TRBD1,TRBV29-1,TRBJ2-3,TGCAGCGCCCTCGGGACAGGGTGGGGAGATACGCAGTATTTT,CSALGTGWGDTQYF
many,NA,TRBV10-2,TRBJ2-3,TGCGCCAGCAGTGACCGCCCCTGGTATGGAGATACGCAGTATTTT,CASSDRPWYGDTQYF
few,NA,TRBV6-5,TRBJ1-2,TGTGCCAGCAGTTACGGACAGTGGTATGGCTACACCTTC,CASSYGQWYGYTF
few,NA,TRBV15,TRBJ2-5,TGTGCCACCAGCAGAGAAAGGGGCAATAAAGAGACCCAGTACTTC,CATSRERGNKETQYF
few,TRBD1,TRBV5-5,TRBJ1-2,TGTGCCAGCAGGCGACAGGGAGGTGGTGGCTACACCTTC,CASRRQGGGGYTF
NA,NA,TRBV20-1,TRBJ2-4,TGCAGTGCTAATCGGGGGATGATGAACATTCAGTACTTC,CSANRGMMNIQYF
NA,NA,TRBV6-2/TRBV6-3,TRBJ1-5,TGTGCCAGCAGTCTCGGACACTTGACGCAGCCCCAGCATTTT,CASSLGHLTQPQHF
many,TRBD1,TRBV7-6,TRBJ2-3,TGTGCCAGCAGTTGGGGACAGGGGACAGATACGCAGTATTTT,CASSWGQGTDTQYF
NA,NA,TRBV6-6,TRBJ1-3,TGTGCCAGCAGAGGACAGTCCTCTGGAAACACCATATATTTT,CASRGQSSGNTIYF
many,TRBD1,TRBV6-2/TRBV6-3,TRBJ2-4,TGTGCCAGCAAGCCCAGGGGGCATGATATTACCAAAAACATTCAGTACTTC,CASKPRGHDITKNIQYF
many,NA,TRBV28,TRBJ1-3,TGTGCCAGCACCATTGGGTACGCTGGAAACACCATATATTTT,CASTIGYAGNTIYF
few,TRBD1,TRBV4-1,TRBJ1-1,TGCGCCAGCAGCCAAGAACAGGGGGACACTGAAGCTTTCTTT,CASSQEQGDTEAFF
many,TRBD1,TRBV5-1,TRBJ1-6,TGCGCCAGCAGACAACAACAGGGGGCCGGTTCACCCCTCCACTTT,CASRQQQGAGSPLHF
NA,TRBD2,TRBV7-2,TRBJ2-7,TGTGCCAGCAGCTTAGGGAGCGGGGGGGACGTCCACGAGCAGTACTTC,CASSLGSGGDVHEQYF
NA,NA,TRBV27,TRBJ2-5,TGTGCCAGCAGTTTTGGTCAGAATCAAGAGACCCAGTACTTC,CASSFGQNQETQYF
NA,TRBD2,TRBV7-2,TRBJ2-7,TGTGCCAGCGTCCGAGGGACTAGCGGCTACGAGCAGTACTTC,CASVRGTSGYEQYF
NA,NA,TRBV12-3/TRBV12-4,TRBJ1-1,TGTGCCAGCAGCTACCAGGGCCGGACGGCTTTCTTT,CASSYQGRTAFF
few,TRBD1,TRBV6-2/TRBV6-3,TRBJ2-1,TGTGCCAGCAGGGATCCCGGGACAGGTCTACGTAATGAGCAGTTCTTC,CASRDPGTGLRNEQFF
many,NA,TRBV18,TRBJ2-4,TGTGCCAGCTCACCCGCGGCAGGGGTGAACATTCAGTACTTC,CASSPAAGVNIQYF
NA,NA,TRBV5-1,TRBJ2-3,TGCGCCAGCAGCTCGGACAAACCTACGCAGTATTTT,CASSSDKPTQYF
few,NA,TRBV18,TRBJ2-7,TGTGCCAGCTCACCACCGGAAGGGGTATACGAGCAGTACTTC,CASSPPEGVYEQYF
NA,NA,TRBV9,TRBJ2-5,TGTGCCAGCAGCGTAGAAAGAGGTACCCAGTACTTC,CASSVERGTQYF
few,NA,TRBV19,TRBJ1-3,TGTGCCAGTAGTACCAGACAGAACACCATATATTTT,CASSTRQNTIYF
few,NA,TRBV10-3,TRBJ1-4,TGTGCCATCAGTGATGGGGGCGCGAAAGAAAAACTGTTTTTT,CAISDGGAKEKLFF
few,NA,TRBV2,TRBJ1-5,TGTGCCAGCAGTGCTGTTTATAGCAATCAGCCCCAGCATTTT,CASSAVYSNQPQHF
many,NA,TRBV6-2/TRBV6-3,TRBJ1-4,TGTGCCAGCAGTTACAGGCTTGAAAAACTGTTTTTT,CASSYRLEKLFF
many,NA,TRBV7-2,TRBJ1-1,TGTGCCAGCAGCTTTAACTTAGGGTACGGTGAAGCTTTCTTT,CASSFNLGYGEAFF
few,TRBD1,TRBV5-1,TRBJ1-6,TGCGCCAGCAAACCAGGGGGCTCCTATAATTCACCCCTCCACTTT,CASKPGGSYNSPLHF
few,NA,TRBV7-9,TRBJ2-5,TGTGCCAGCAGCGGAGAACGACAGACCAACCAAGAGACCCAGTACTTC,CASSGERQTNQETQYF
NA,TRBD1,TRBV5-1,TRBJ1-5,TGCGCCAGCAGCCCCGGGGGACAGATCTCCAATCAGCCCCAGCATTTT,CASSPGGQISNQPQHF